What follows are 4 T cell receptor beta chains derived from one specimen sequenced in a study of blood T cell repertoires in COVID-19. Clones were read by immunoSEQ multiplex PCR, and TCRdb kept only the in-frame ones, dropping some. The data show some 200,000 clones, more than 70% seen once. Sequenced material: peripheral blood. The source of these receptors is a human donor in a cohort sampled during active COVID-19.

V usage is TRBV6-5 and J usage is TRBJ1-1, with TRBD1 matching over 9 bases. The CDR3 runs 15 residues. Per the germline V gene, CDR1 is MNHEY and CDR2 is SVGAGI. Losses at the gene ends were 0 bases for V and 3 bases for J; bases not matched to a gene: 2. The CDR3 protein is CASSYSTGGDTEAFF. Here the CDR3 DNA reads TGTGCCAGCAGTTACTCGACAGGGGGTGACACTGAAGCTTTCTTT.

The J gene is TRBJ1-6, the V gene TRBV18; TRBD1 agrees at 7 bases. The trim removed 3 bases at V and 10 bases at J, leaving 9 bases unmatched. The germline gives CDR1 KGHSH, CDR2 LQKENI. This CDR3 has 15 amino acids. The CDR3 is CASSPQGVNQSPLHF. The CDR3 nucleotides read TGTGCCAGCTCACCCCAGGGGGTTAATCAATCACCCCTCCACTTT.

The chain recombines TRBV15 with TRBJ1-4; D perhaps matches TRBD1 (6 bases). Germline loops: CDR1 LNHNV, CDR2 YYDKDF (reference sequence). This CDR3 contains 16 residues. Trimming cost V 5 bases and J 3 bases, with 16 bases left between them. The CDR3 bases are TGTGCCACCAGCCCTCGAGGGGGAATATCTAATGAAAAACTGTTTTTT. This encodes CATSPRGGISNEKLFF.

The chain uses TRBV27 and TRBJ2-7; 8 positions match TRBD2. The junction had 10 bases not matched to a gene; V was cut back by 5 bases and J by 1 base. CDR3 length: 16 amino acids. Germline V gene data show CDR1 as MNHEY and CDR2 as SMNVEV (reference sequence). The CDR3 coding sequence is TGTGCCAGCAGTCCCCTACCCCGGGGGGGTTCCTACGAGCAGTACTTC. This sequence encodes CASSPLPRGGSYEQYF.